This T cell receptor (beta chain) was observed in a study of cytomegalovirus exposure and HLA in healthy donors. Turning to the study itself: An analysis done earlier identified 95 million to 140 million unique TCR beta sequences from about 179 million T cells. Findings of the study overall: TCR beta V- and J-gene trimming, according to a later analysis, was linked to a missense DCLRE1C variant.

As for this clone: Its antigen is unknown.

CDR1 and CDR2 from the germline V gene are SGHVS and FQNEAQ. The J segment lost 1 base and the V segment lost 6 bases, leaving 10 bases of the junction unmatched. This CDR3 has 16 amino acids. PCR amplification relied on 60 Vbeta primers (plus 13 Jbeta primers). Generated by immunoSEQ multiplex PCR, the TCRdb table keeps only in-frame clones and is missing some. The repertoire table contains tens of thousands of clones. The chain uses TRBV7-8 and TRBJ2-5; 8 bases align to TRBD2. The sequence was collected from a woman in her 30s in good health and CMV-seropositive. The sample consisted of PBMCs. The CDR3 is CASSRPPTSGQETQYF. As DNA, the CDR3 is TGTGCCAGCAGTCGTCCCCCAACTAGCGGCCAAGAGACCCAGTACTTC.